Detailed here is one T cell receptor beta chain. Its binding antigen is unknown. Qualities for individual bases were not recorded, and no much larger clone is one base off. This sample was included in a study of a mutant IDH1 vaccine in newly diagnosed glioma (dated by TCRdb to the early 2020s). The study in broad terms: Patients received eight vaccinations in weeks 1, 3, 5, 7, 11, 15, 19 and 23, corresponding to visits V03 through V10. For exploratory analyses, longitudinal TCRB deep sequencing was carried out in some 25 treated patients wherever samples were available. The roughly 33 treated patients were around 62% male and around 40% female, with a mean age of around 40 years. Vaccination was initiated 4-6 weeks after radiotherapy alone, or concurrently with temozolomide cycles in the chemotherapy-containing groups. Six visits were used for peripheral blood collection: V03 (baseline), V05, V07, V10, V12 and V13. Before enrollment, patients had received standard therapy of radiotherapy alone, temozolomide alone, or radiochemotherapy with temozolomide; most received the combination. The research as a whole found: Changes in the top peripheral T cell clonotypes picked up by TCRB sequencing did not appear to be linked to pseudoprogression. Availability determined which PBMC samples were chosen for TCRB deep sequencing. It was noted by the authors that analyses of patient blood samples could not be reproduced owing to sample limitations. Immune responses induced by the vaccine were seen in roughly 95% of patients across multiple MHC alleles.

Trimmed from V: 5 bases; trimmed from J: 1 base; junction bases lacking a gene match: 7. Looking up the germline V gene (reference sequence) yields CDR1 MNHEY and CDR2 SMNVEV. Reading from cysteine to phenylalanine, the CDR3 counts 17 amino acids. The entry retains the CDR3 DNA only, 51 bases that are in frame from base 1. The library relied on the immunoSEQ multiplex PCR assay. Rearranged TCR beta chain sequences were amplified with the hsTCRB Kit following the manufacturer's protocol. An Illumina MiSeq was used to sequence the TCRB libraries. On the authors' methods: The kit vendor's proprietary platform handled demultiplexing, trimming and gene mapping. In its TCRdb copy, this immuneACCESS table keeps in-frame sequences only and misses some clones. Where compared with another copy, unresolved V genes explain less than half of these, and the others have no known cause. V, J and clone size were drawn from that table, and D and trimming were deduced from the DNA. Across this sample there are about 43,000 clones, with roughly 84% seen only once. The ten largest clones take up 2% to 3% of the sample.

The sample's time point label, decoded: week 23, last vaccination. A 20-mer mutant IDH1 peptide at 300 micrograms in Montanide made up each vaccine dose, which was injected subcutaneously together with topical imiquimod. The donors had newly diagnosed IDH1-mutant astrocytomas of WHO grade 3 or 4 that showed loss of nuclear ATRX. The samples were drawn from NOA16, a multicentre, single-arm, open-label phase I trial in Germany that tested a mutant IDH1 peptide vaccine in humans for the first time. Genomic DNA for TCRB sequencing was extracted from EDTA blood using the DNeasy Blood and Tissue Kit. The material was PBMCs, obtained from a glioma patient whose treatment included an IDH1 peptide vaccine. The V and J genes are TRBV27 and TRBJ2-6, with TRBD1 matching 8 junction bases. The TCR comes from a young woman with glioma. Some clones in this sample may be carry-over from other donors' samples. The CDR3 region: CASSRTGLESGANVLTF. The DNA sequence follows: TGTGCCAGCAGTAGGACAGGGCTTGAGTCTGGGGCCAACGTCCTGACTTTC.